These 27 T cell receptor beta chains came from one sample sequenced in a study of blood T cells in healthy people across ages. Together with a sample-barcoded 5' primer, a J-beta primer mix was included in a second PCR lasting roughly 7 to 11 cycles. TCRdb passed the 5' RACE reads through MiXCR, listing each CDR3 protein once. The profile shows approximately 400,000 distinct CDR3 sequences, 45% to 60% of them singletons. The sequencing sample was made of blood. All receptors derive from a man in his fifties or sixties in good health.

A note on this clonotype: This sequence may be a read error, since a much larger clone differs from it by one base. The rearrangement links TRBV6-5 to TRBJ2-3, with D tentatively TRBD1 (6 bases). Germline assignment: CDR1 MNHEY and CDR2 SVGAGI. CDR3 size: 14 residues. CDR3 sequence (DNA): TGTACCAGCAGCCAGGGGTCCCACACAGATACGCAGTATTTT. Its translation is CTSSQGSHTDTQYF.

The table lists this clonotype with many counts. The rearrangement uses TRBV5-1 and TRBJ2-7; a weak D match, TRBD1 (5 bases). Between the trimmed V and J ends, which lost 4 bases and 5 bases, there was a span of 19 bases. CDR3 length equals 15 residues. CDR1 is SGHRS and CDR2 is YFSETQ in the germline V gene. This CDR3 is CASSEQPGFLNEQYF. In nucleotides, the CDR3 is TGCGCCAGCAGCGAACAGCCAGGGTTTCTTAACGAGCAGTACTTC.

Here the CDR3 DNA reads TGCAGCGTTGGGGGGAGGGGGAGGACCTACACCTTC. Translation gives CSVGGRGRTYTF. J is TRBJ1-2 and V is TRBV29-1; TRBD1 is a possible D gene (6 bases). Germline assignment: CDR1 SQVTM and CDR2 ANQGSEA. V shed 4 bases and J shed 10 bases, with 16 bases lying between them. There are 12 residues in the CDR3. The variable domain in full, with the rest retrieved from reference TRBV29-1 and TRBJ1-2, is SAVISQKPSRDICQRGTSLTIQCQVDSQVTMMFWYRQQPGQSLTLIATANQGSEATYESGFVIDKFPISRPNLTFSTLTVSNMSPEDSSIYLCSVGGRGRTYTFGSGTRLTVV.

With regard to this clonotype: With a much larger clone just one base away, this may be a read error. The genes are TRBV12-3 or TRBV12-4 and TRBJ2-3; 12 bases match TRBD2. The length of the CDR3 is 15 residues. CDR3 amino acids: CTSTRLAGERDTQYF. CDR3 DNA: TGTACCAGCACCCGACTAGCGGGAGAAAGGGATACGCAGTATTTT.

The J gene is TRBJ1-4, the V gene TRBV7-8; 7 nucleotides agree with TRBD1. This CDR3 has 16 residues. Per germline, CDR1 SGHVS and CDR2 FQNEAQ. V lost 5 bases, J lost 5 bases, and 11 bases stayed unmatched. CDR3: CASSPRQGRGNEKLFF. DNA of the CDR3: TGTGCCAGCAGCCCCCGACAGGGAAGGGGGAATGAAAAACTGTTTTTT.

This chain uses TRBV28 with TRBJ1-2, with 11 bases aligning to TRBD1. Germline V gives CDR1 MDHEN, CDR2 SYDVKM. This CDR3 spans 15 amino acids. V gave up 2 bases and J gave up 4 bases; unmatched junction bases: 3. CDR3 residues: CASSLGTGGIYGYTF. The CDR3 region has the DNA TGTGCCAGCAGTTTAGGGACAGGGGGTATCTATGGCTACACCTTC.

This clonotype appeared a single time. DNA of the CDR3: TGTGCCAGCGGCCAAGCTTACGACAATGAGCAGTTCTTC. Translation gives CASGQAYDNEQFF. The rearrangement links TRBV6-5 to TRBJ2-1; the D is unclear. V was pared by 8 bases and J by 5 bases, with 13 bases between. This CDR3 contains 13 residues. Germline lookup yields CDR1 MNHEY and CDR2 SVGAGI.

This clonotype came up a few times. The chain couples TRBV4-2 to TRBJ2-1; D may be TRBD1 (5 bases). The V end was cut by 4 bases, the J end by 6 bases, with 13 bases between. CDR1 and CDR2 (germline): LGHNA, YNFKEQ. This CDR3 contains 14 residues. The CDR3 spells CASSLTDTLNEQFF. In DNA, the CDR3 is TGTGCCAGCAGCCTCACGGACACCCTCAATGAGCAGTTCTTC.

As concerns this clonotype: The junction does not match germline at one end; this may be a read error. The chain joins TRBV28 to TRBJ2-5; D is ambiguous. CDR3 length: 12 amino acids. Per the germline V gene, CDR1 is MDHEN and CDR2 is SYDVKM. CDR3 DNA: TGTGCCAGCGGTTTTCGTTCGTTGAAGCAGTACTTC. It encodes CASGFRSLKQYF. The full variable domain, with the rest looked up from reference TRBV28 and TRBJ2-5, is DVKVTQSSRYLVKRTGEKVFLECVQDMDHENMFWYRQDPGLGLRLIYFSYDVKMKEKGDIPEGYSVSREKKERFSLILESASTNQTSMYLCASGFRSLKQYFGPGTRLLVL.

This chain connects TRBV28 to TRBJ1-2, with TRBD1 as a possible D gene (5 bases). With 6 bases removed from V and 3 bases from J, the gap between germline ends came to 11 bases. The germline CDR1 and CDR2 sequences are MDHEN and SYDVKM. The CDR3 totals 13 residues. This CDR3 is CASSSGGDYGYTF. CDR3 DNA sequence: TGTGCCAGCAGCTCTGGAGGGGACTATGGCTACACCTTC.

This chain uses TRBV18 with TRBJ1-6; no reliable D call. The CDR3 contains 15 residues. V gave up 6 bases and J gave up 4 bases, with 13 bases separating them. Germline CDR1 is KGHSH and CDR2 is LQKENI. The CDR3 here is CASSPRRMYNSPLHF. The CDR3 DNA reads as TGTGCCAGCTCTCCGAGGCGGATGTATAATTCACCCCTCCACTTT.

The J gene is TRBJ1-3, the V gene TRBV20-1, with a possible D match to TRBD1 (6 bases). The CDR3 covers 12 residues. Germline V gene lookup returns CDR1 DFQATT and CDR2 SNEGSKA (reference sequence). V lost 7 bases and J lost 2, with 9 bases in between. CDR3 coding DNA: TGCAGTGTTCGGACAGCTGGAAACACCATATATTTT. It codes for CSVRTAGNTIYF.

The chain recombines TRBV11-2 with TRBJ2-1, with D unresolved. Germline V CDR1 and CDR2: SGHAT, FQNNGV. V was trimmed by 5 bases and J by 10 bases, leaving 12 bases between them. CDR3 length: 12 residues. The CDR3 here is CASSMAGGEQFF. CDR3 DNA sequence: TGTGCCAGCAGCATGGCAGGCGGAGAGCAGTTCTTC.

This clonotype was counted a few times. The V and J genes are TRBV7-9 and TRBJ2-3; possibly TRBD2 for D (6 bases). Per germline, CDR1 SEHNR and CDR2 FQNEAQ (reference sequence). There are 12 residues in the CDR3. V lost 6 bases, J lost 8 bases, and 12 bases lay in between. The CDR3 reads CASRLGGGTQYF. Here the CDR3 DNA reads TGTGCCAGCAGGCTGGGGGGAGGTACGCAGTATTTT.

The rearrangement links TRBV12-3 or TRBV12-4 to TRBJ2-2, with D uncertain. The CDR3 has 16 residues. V dropped 5 bases and J dropped 1 base, with 14 bases sitting between them. DNA of the CDR3: TGTGCCAGCAGTCCACCAGGAAATCTGAACACCGGGGAGCTGTTTTTT. As protein: CASSPPGNLNTGELFF.

Only one count was recorded for this clonotype. J is TRBJ1-5 and V is TRBV29-1; D possibly corresponds to TRBD1 (6 bases). Trimming removed 6 bases from V and 6 bases from J, with 15 bases in between. The CDR3 has 13 residues. Germline CDR1 SQVTM, CDR2 ANQGSEA. The CDR3 sequence: CSVHSGGSQPQHF. DNA for the CDR3: TGCAGCGTCCACTCGGGGGGCAGTCAGCCCCAGCATTTT. The entire variable domain, with the rest obtained from reference TRBV29-1 and TRBJ1-5, is as follows: SAVISQKPSRDICQRGTSLTIQCQVDSQVTMMFWYRQQPGQSLTLIATANQGSEATYESGFVIDKFPISRPNLTFSTLTVSNMSPEDSSIYLCSVHSGGSQPQHFGDGTRLSIL.

The sample holds one count of this clonotype. The chain is built from TRBV20-1 and TRBJ1-2; 9 bases agree with TRBD1. Looked up from germline, CDR1 is DFQATT and CDR2 is SNEGSKA (reference sequence). V lost 5 bases to trimming and J lost 2 bases; unmatched junction nucleotides: 6. The CDR3 has 14 residues. This chain's CDR3 is CSAGATGGNYGYTF. CDR3 nucleotides: TGCAGTGCTGGGGCCACAGGGGGCAACTATGGCTACACCTTC.

This clonotype was seen once. The rearrangement uses TRBV12-3 or TRBV12-4 and TRBJ2-2; D not certain. V was clipped by 4 bases and J by 4 bases, with 4 bases between them. This CDR3 region has 12 residues. The CDR3 region is CASSSGTGELFF. The CDR3 nucleotides are TGTGCCAGCAGTTCCGGCACCGGGGAGCTGTTTTTT.

This clonotype showed up just once. V gene TRBV5-1 combines with J gene TRBJ1-2; no firm D call. This CDR3 has 15 residues. V lost 3 bases, J lost 0 bases, and 12 bases lay in between. Germline V gene lookup returns CDR1 SGHRS and CDR2 YFSETQ. This chain's CDR3 is CASSSGRGANYGYTF. CDR3 coding DNA: TGCGCCAGCAGCTCAGGACGGGGAGCTAACTATGGCTACACCTTC.

The chain links TRBV9 to TRBJ2-7; D remains ambiguous. V was pared by 0 bases and J by 7 bases, with 23 bases between. CDR1 is SGDLS, CDR2 YYNGEE, per germline. The CDR3 is made up of 17 amino acids. In DNA, the CDR3 is TGTGCCAGCAGCGTAGTCAGGCGATGGCCCCAGCAAGGGGAGCAGTACTTC. It encodes CASSVVRRWPQQGEQYF.

This chain's CDR3 is CSVAGTGAREQYF. The DNA of the CDR3 is TGCAGCGTTGCCGGTACAGGGGCCAGAGAGCAGTACTTC. V gene TRBV29-1 combines with J gene TRBJ2-7, with 7 bases fitting TRBD1. V gave up 4 bases and J gave up 7 bases; unmatched junction bases: 10. Germline V gives CDR1 SQVTM, CDR2 ANQGSEA. The CDR3 sequence is 13 residues long.

This clonotype showed up just a few times. The J gene is TRBJ2-7, the V gene TRBV2, with D possibly being TRBD2 (7 bases). The CDR3 consists of 13 residues. Germline loops: CDR1 SNHLY, CDR2 FYNNEI. Deletions cut 8 bases from V and 2 bases from J, with 13 bases between. The CDR3 loop reads CASGRGDPYEQYF. DNA of the CDR3: TGTGCCAGCGGGAGGGGGGACCCCTACGAGCAGTACTTC.

Worth noting for this clonotype: A read error may be the cause here, since a much bigger clone is one base away. The rearrangement joins TRBV18 to TRBJ2-1; 9 bases line up with TRBD2. Germline V gives CDR1 KGHSH, CDR2 LQKENI. V lost 6 bases and J lost 8; bases outside the gene matches: 11. This CDR3 has 15 residues. CDR3 nucleotides: TGTGCCAGCTCCTGTGGCGGGAGGGAATCGGATGAGCAGTTCTTC. Its translation is CASSCGGRESDEQFF.

The chain employs TRBV5-1 and TRBJ1-6, with unresolved D. This CDR3 region has 17 residues. The V gene's germline CDR1 is SGHRS and CDR2 YFSETQ. The germline V and J ends were trimmed by 0 bases and 0 bases, with 10 bases remaining between them. CDR3 nucleotides: TGCGCCAGCAGCTTGGGGGTCCCGAGCTCCTATAATTCACCCCTCCACTTT. It encodes CASSLGVPSSYNSPLHF.

The DNA for the CDR3 is TGTGCCAGCAGCTTAGAGGGGAAGAAAACCGGGGAGCTGTTTTTT. This gives the protein CASSLEGKKTGELFF. The chain combines TRBV11-2 with TRBJ2-2, with unresolved D. Germline CDR1 is SGHAT and CDR2 is FQNNGV. The CDR3 consists of 15 residues. V was cut by 0 bases and J by 5 bases, with 10 bases left in between.

The chain links TRBV10-3 to TRBJ2-5; no clear D. CDR3 length: 14 residues. The V end lost 9 bases, the J end lost 4 bases, and 18 bases lay between the germline ends. CDR1 ENHRY and CDR2 SYGVKD come from the germline V gene. The CDR3 DNA is TGTGCCATTTCTCCGGGCACCTACGGAGAGACCCAGTACTTC. Its protein product is CAISPGTYGETQYF.

This sequence joins TRBV12-3 or TRBV12-4 and TRBJ2-1; TRBD2 agrees at 8 bases. Trimming took 3 bases from V and 3 from J; bases not matched to a gene: 10. The CDR3 totals 17 residues. The CDR3 coding sequence is TGTGCCAGCAGTTTCCGTCCGGGCGGGGGGCGCTACAATGAGCAGTTCTTC. It codes for CASSFRPGGGRYNEQFF.